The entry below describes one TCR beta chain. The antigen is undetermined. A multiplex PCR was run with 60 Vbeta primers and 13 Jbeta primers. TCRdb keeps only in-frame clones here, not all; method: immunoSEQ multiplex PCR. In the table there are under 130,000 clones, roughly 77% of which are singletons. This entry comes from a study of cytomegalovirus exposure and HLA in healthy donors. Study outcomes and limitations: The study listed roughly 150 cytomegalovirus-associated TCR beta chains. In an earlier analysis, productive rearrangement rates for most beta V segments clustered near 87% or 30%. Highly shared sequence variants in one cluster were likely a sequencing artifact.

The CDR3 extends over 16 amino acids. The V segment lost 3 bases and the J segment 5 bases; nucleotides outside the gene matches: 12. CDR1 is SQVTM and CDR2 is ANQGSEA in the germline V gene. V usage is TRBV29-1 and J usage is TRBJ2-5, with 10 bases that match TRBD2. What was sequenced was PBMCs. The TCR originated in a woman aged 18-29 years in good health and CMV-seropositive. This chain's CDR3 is CSVDPGSGRGAETQYF. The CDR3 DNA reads TGCAGCGTTGACCCTGGGAGCGGGAGGGGGGCTGAGACCCAGTACTTC.